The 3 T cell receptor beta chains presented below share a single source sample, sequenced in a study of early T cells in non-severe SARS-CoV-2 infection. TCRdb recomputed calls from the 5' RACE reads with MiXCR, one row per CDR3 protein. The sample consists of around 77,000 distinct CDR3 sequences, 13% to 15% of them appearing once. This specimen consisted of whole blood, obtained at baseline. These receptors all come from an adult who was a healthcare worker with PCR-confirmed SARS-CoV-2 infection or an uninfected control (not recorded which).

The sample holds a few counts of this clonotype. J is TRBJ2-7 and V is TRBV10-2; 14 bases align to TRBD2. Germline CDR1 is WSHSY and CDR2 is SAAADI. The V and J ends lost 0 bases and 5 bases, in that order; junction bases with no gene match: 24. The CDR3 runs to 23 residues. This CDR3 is CASSESFETGLAGEGGSSHEQYF. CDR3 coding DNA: TGCGCCAGCAGTGAGTCTTTCGAAACGGGACTAGCGGGAGAAGGGGGCTCGTCGCACGAGCAGTACTTC.

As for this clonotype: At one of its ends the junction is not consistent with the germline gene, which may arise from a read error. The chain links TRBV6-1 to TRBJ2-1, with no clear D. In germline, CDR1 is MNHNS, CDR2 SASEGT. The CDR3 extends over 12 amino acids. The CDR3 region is CAGSQRNNEQFF. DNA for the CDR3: TGTGCCGGCAGCCAACGGAACAATGAGCAGTTCTTC.

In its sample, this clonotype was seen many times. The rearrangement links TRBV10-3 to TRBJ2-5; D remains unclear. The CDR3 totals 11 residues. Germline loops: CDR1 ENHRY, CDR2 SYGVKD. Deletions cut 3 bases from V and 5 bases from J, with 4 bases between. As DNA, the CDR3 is TGTGCCATCAGTGAAAGGGAGACCCAGTACTTC. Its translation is CAISERETQYF.